These 14 T cell receptor beta chains were all obtained from the same sample, sequenced in a study of cytomegalovirus exposure and HLA in healthy donors (dated by TCRdb to 2016 to 2017). Libraries were made using the immunoSEQ multiplex PCR assay. A mixture of 60 forward primers for TCR Vbeta segments and 13 reverse primers for TCR Jbeta segments was used in the multiplex PCR. The clones in this table, taken by TCRdb from immuneACCESS, are in-frame only. Not every clone is retained; where verified, under half of the shortfall comes from an unresolved V gene, and the cause of the rest is unknown. This sample comprises fewer than 200,000 clones, approximately 78% of them detected only once. The ten largest clones take up approximately 7% of the sample. The sample taken for sequencing was PBMCs. These receptors all stem from a woman under 40 in good health and CMV-seropositive.

This clone was recorded once. This chain joins TRBV19 and TRBJ2-3; 9 bases are shared with TRBD1. The CDR3 is 20 amino acids. Trimming at V came to 6 bases and at J to 1 base, leaving 20 bases not matched to a gene. In germline, CDR1 is LNHDA, CDR2 SQIVND (reference sequence). The CDR3 sequence is CASSAILDRGLRGGTDTQYF. The CDR3 bases are TGTGCCAGTAGCGCCATCCTGGACAGGGGCTTACGAGGGGGCACAGATACGCAGTATTTT.

This clone was seen just once. The chain has TRBV15 and TRBJ2-7, with 7 bases matching TRBD1. Germline V gene lookup returns CDR1 LNHNV and CDR2 YYDKDF (reference sequence). CDR3 size: 13 residues. The V gene end was trimmed by 10 bases and the J gene end by 2 bases; junction bases not matched to a gene: 8. The CDR3 reads CASPGQLTYEQYF. CDR3 nucleotide sequence: TGTGCCAGTCCGGGACAGCTTACCTACGAGCAGTACTTC.

V and J are TRBV7-2 and TRBJ2-3, with D maybe TRBD2 (7 bases). The V end lost 1 base, the J end lost 8 bases, and 19 bases lay between the germline ends. Germline CDR1 is SGHTA and CDR2 is FQGNSA. This CDR3 has 16 residues. The CDR3 DNA reads TGTGCCAGCAGCTTAGATCGACTACCTAGGGGGGGTACGCAGTATTTT. Translation: CASSLDRLPRGGTQYF.

The chain links TRBV6-5 to TRBJ2-7, with 9 bases lining up with TRBD1. The CDR3 has 14 residues. Germline-derived CDR1 and CDR2 are MNHEY and SVGAGI. V dropped 2 bases and J dropped 4; count of bases not matched to a gene: 3. The CDR3 DNA is TGTGCCAGCAGTTACGGGACAGGGATTTACGAGCAGTACTTC. It translates to CASSYGTGIYEQYF.

The chain combines TRBV9 with TRBJ2-2, with TRBD1 matching 8 bases. V was clipped by 0 bases and J by 5 bases; unmatched bases: 9. The CDR3 totals 17 residues. CDR1 and CDR2 (germline): SGDLS, YYNGEE. The CDR3 protein is CASSVGSGGQVTGELFF. The CDR3 DNA reads TGTGCCAGCAGCGTAGGGTCTGGGGGACAGGTTACCGGGGAGCTGTTTTTT.

The gene calls are TRBV19 and TRBJ2-7; TRBD2 matches at 7 bases. The J segment lost 2 bases and the V segment lost 5 bases, leaving 6 bases of the junction unmatched. Per germline, CDR1 LNHDA and CDR2 SQIVND (reference sequence). There are 14 residues in the CDR3. CDR3 sequence (DNA): TGTGCCAGTAGTCCCCTGGGAGGGACCTACGAGCAGTACTTC. This sequence encodes CASSPLGGTYEQYF.

V and J are TRBV9 and TRBJ1-2; tentatively, D is TRBD1 (5 bases). Looked up from germline, CDR1 is SGDLS and CDR2 is YYNGEE. Trimming removed 0 bases from V and 9 bases from J, with 12 bases in between. The CDR3 has 13 residues. The CDR3 DNA reads as TGTGCCAGCAGCGTAGCAGGGTCCGATAGCTACACCTTC. Its translation: CASSVAGSDSYTF.

The chain carries TRBV27 and TRBJ1-2; the D gene is possibly TRBD1 (6 bases). CDR1 and CDR2 from the germline V gene are MNHEY and SMNVEV (reference sequence). CDR3 length: 13 residues. The V and J ends lost 4 bases and 4 bases respectively, with 10 bases between them. CDR3: CASSSSGVYGYTF. The CDR3 region has the DNA TGTGCCAGCAGTTCATCAGGGGTCTATGGCTACACCTTC.

The chain has TRBV4-3 and TRBJ1-5; no firm D call. Between the trimmed V and J ends, which lost 1 base and 4 bases, there was a span of 20 bases. The CDR3 has 18 residues. Germline lookup yields CDR1 LGHNA and CDR2 YSLEER. The CDR3, as DNA: TGCGCCAGCAGCCAAGGTTACCCCGGTGTTGGTTGGAATCAGCCCCAGCATTTT. It translates to CASSQGYPGVGWNQPQHF.

The V gene is TRBV7-3, the J gene TRBJ2-2, with no clear D. The CDR3 is 12 amino acids. Germline V gene lookup returns CDR1 SGHTA and CDR2 FQGTGA. V lost 5 bases, J lost 4 bases, and 5 bases lay in between. The CDR3, as DNA: TGTGCCAGCAGCCGAGGCACCGGGGAGCTGTTTTTT. It is translated as CASSRGTGELFF.

The rearrangement joins TRBV18 to TRBJ2-5; D is possibly TRBD2 (6 bases). V was clipped by 6 bases and J by 0 bases, with 11 bases between them. This CDR3 contains 14 residues. The germline V gene has CDR1 KGHSH and CDR2 LQKENI. The CDR3 DNA reads TGTGCCAGCTCCCCGGGACTCCACCAAGAGACCCAGTACTTC. Translated: CASSPGLHQETQYF.

This rearrangement joins TRBV5-1 to TRBJ2-7; the D gene is possibly TRBD1 (6 bases). The CDR3 runs to 14 residues. Looked up from germline, CDR1 is SGHRS and CDR2 is YFSETQ. Trimming stripped 1 base from V and 4 bases from J, with 12 bases between. CDR3 coding DNA: TGCGCCAGCAGCTTGAATCCACAGGGTTACGAGCAGTACTTC. As protein: CASSLNPQGYEQYF. Full variable domain (outside the CDR3, taken from reference TRBV5-1 and TRBJ2-7): KAGVTQTPRYLIKTRGQQVTLSCSPISGHRSVSWYQQTPGQGLQFLFEYFSETQRNKGNFPGRFSGRQFSNSRSEMNVSTLELGDSALYLCASSLNPQGYEQYFGPGTRLTVT.

V gene TRBV7-8 combines with J gene TRBJ2-6; D uncertain. Deletions cut 5 bases from V and 3 bases from J, with 8 bases between. The germline CDR1 and CDR2 sequences are SGHVS and FQNEAQ. The CDR3 contains 14 residues. In DNA, the CDR3 is TGTGCCAGCAGCGTGAGGTTTGGGGCCAACGTCCTGACTTTC. Translating gives CASSVRFGANVLTF. Full variable domain (missing parts from reference TRBV7-8 and TRBJ2-6): GAGVSQSPRYKVAKRGQDVALRCDPISGHVSLFWYQQALGQGPEFLTYFQNEAQLDKSGLPSDRFFAERPEGSVSTLKIQRTQQEDSAVYLCASSVRFGANVLTFGAGSRLTVL.

The sample holds a few counts of this clone. The chain is built from TRBV6-1 and TRBJ1-1; possibly TRBD1 for D (6 bases). The germline V gene has CDR1 MNHNS and CDR2 SASEGT. Trimming removed 1 base at V and 7 bases at J, with 10 bases between. This CDR3 has 13 residues. In nucleotides, the CDR3 is TGTGCCAGCAGTGAAGTCAGGGGTGTTGAAGCTTTCTTT. Protein sequence: CASSEVRGVEAFF.